This TCR beta chain was recorded in a study of blood T cell repertoires in COVID-19. Study at large: Donors in the United States, Italy and Spain gave samples during acute or convalescent COVID-19. PBMCs, B-cell-depleted T cells, or T cells were the source of the cDNA or gDNA that made up the material.

The CDR3 length is 13 residues. Germline V lookup: CDR1 KGHSH, CDR2 LQKENI. V gave up 2 bases and J gave up 5 bases, with 10 bases separating them. Source study methods: Amplifying reference gene primers gave estimates of nucleated cell counts. Data came from immunoSEQ multiplex PCR; TCRdb stores just in-frame clones and leaves some out. The V and J calls and clone size come from that table; D and trimming were worked out from the DNA. The sample lists about 380,000 clones, 81% occurring once. The sequenced sample consisted of peripheral blood. The chain joins TRBV18 to TRBJ2-7; D unresolved. The sequence came from a human donor with acute or convalescent COVID-19. The donor label of this sample is uncertain. The CDR3 loop is CASSPIGFHEQYF. Written as DNA, the CDR3 is TGTGCCAGCTCACCAATCGGGTTCCACGAGCAGTACTTC.